Sequencing of this TCR beta chain was carried out in a study of blood T cell repertoires in COVID-19. Turning to the study itself: Samples taken during acute and convalescent COVID-19 were collected in the United States, Italy and Spain. In each case, the material was cDNA or gDNA derived from T cells, B-cell-depleted T cells, or PBMCs.

Produced via immunoSEQ multiplex PCR; TCRdb's table is partial and in-frame only. This sample has fewer than 250,000 clones; 70% to 90% occur once, and the top ten carry 5% to 8%. The CDR3 totals 15 residues. Unmatched junction bases numbered 8, after V lost 5 bases and J lost 3 bases. CDR1 is LNHDA, CDR2 SQIVND, per germline (reference sequence). The TCR sequence derives from a woman aged 40 to 50 who had recovered from COVID-19. V and J are TRBV19 and TRBJ2-7; 9 bases map to TRBD1. The source material was peripheral blood. CDR3 amino acids: CASSSKQGAGYEQYF. The CDR3 region has the DNA TGTGCCAGTAGTTCAAAACAGGGGGCAGGCTACGAGCAGTACTTC.